This TCR beta chain was observed in a study of CD8+CD57+ T cells in acquired aplastic anemia. Genomic DNA was employed as the template in profiling TCR beta VDJ and CDR3. TCRdb analysed the reads with MiXCR anew, one entry per CDR3 protein. The data show about 210,000 distinct CDR3 sequences, around 63% seen once. Germline V CDR1 and CDR2: SGHTA, FQGNSA. The germline V and J ends were trimmed by 4 bases and 5 bases, with 18 bases remaining between them. The CDR3 has 17 amino acids. Specimen: sorted CD4+, CD8+, or CD8+CD57+ T cells (not recorded which) from PBMCs. The rearrangement joins TRBV7-2 to TRBJ1-6, with D perhaps TRBD1 (5 bases). The receptor was derived from a human donor in good health. The CDR3 loop reads CASSSENLGRNNSPLHF. CDR3 coding DNA: TGTGCCAGCAGCTCTGAGAACCTGGGACGGAATAATTCACCCCTCCACTTT.